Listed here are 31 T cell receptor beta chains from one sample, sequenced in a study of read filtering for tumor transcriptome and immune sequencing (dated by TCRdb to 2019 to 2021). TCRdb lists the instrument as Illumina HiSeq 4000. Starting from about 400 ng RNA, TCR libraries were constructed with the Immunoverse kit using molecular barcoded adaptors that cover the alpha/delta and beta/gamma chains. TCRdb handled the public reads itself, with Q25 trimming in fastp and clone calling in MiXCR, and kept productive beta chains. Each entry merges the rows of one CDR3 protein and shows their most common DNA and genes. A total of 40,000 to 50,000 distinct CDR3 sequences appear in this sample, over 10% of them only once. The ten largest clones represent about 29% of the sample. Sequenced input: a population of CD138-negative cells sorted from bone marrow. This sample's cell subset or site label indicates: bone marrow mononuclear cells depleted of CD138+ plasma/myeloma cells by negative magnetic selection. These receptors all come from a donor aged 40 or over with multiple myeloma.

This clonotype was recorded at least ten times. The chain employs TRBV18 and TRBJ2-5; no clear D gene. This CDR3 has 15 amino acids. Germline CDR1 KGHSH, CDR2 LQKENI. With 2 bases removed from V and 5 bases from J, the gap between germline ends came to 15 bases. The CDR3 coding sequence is TGTGCCAGCTCACCAAAGGACGATCCCCCGGAGACCCAGTACTTC. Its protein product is CASSPKDDPPETQYF. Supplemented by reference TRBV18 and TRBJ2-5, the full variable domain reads NAGVMQNPRHLVRRRGQEARLRCSPMKGHSHVYWYRQLPEEGLKFMVYLQKENIIDESGMPKERFSAEFPKEGPSILRIQQVVRGDSAAYFCASSPKDDPPETQYFGPGTRLLVL.

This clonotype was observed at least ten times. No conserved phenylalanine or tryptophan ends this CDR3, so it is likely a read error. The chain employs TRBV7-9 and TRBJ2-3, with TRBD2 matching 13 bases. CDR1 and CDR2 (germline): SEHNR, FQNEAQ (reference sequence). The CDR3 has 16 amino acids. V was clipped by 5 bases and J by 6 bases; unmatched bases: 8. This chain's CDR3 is CASSPRTSGRMDTQYL. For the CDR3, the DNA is TGTGCCAGCAGCCCCCGGACTAGCGGGAGAATGGATACGCAGTATCTT.

Here the CDR3 reads CASSLVPWLALPSEQFF. The CDR3 DNA is TGTGCCAGCAGCCTAGTCCCCTGGCTAGCGCTTCCCAGTGAGCAGTTCTTC. The gene calls are TRBV7-9 and TRBJ2-1; D is possibly TRBD2 (6 bases). This CDR3 has 17 residues. V lost 5 bases to trimming and J lost 9 bases, with 26 bases between them. Per the germline V gene, CDR1 is SEHNR and CDR2 is FQNEAQ (reference sequence).

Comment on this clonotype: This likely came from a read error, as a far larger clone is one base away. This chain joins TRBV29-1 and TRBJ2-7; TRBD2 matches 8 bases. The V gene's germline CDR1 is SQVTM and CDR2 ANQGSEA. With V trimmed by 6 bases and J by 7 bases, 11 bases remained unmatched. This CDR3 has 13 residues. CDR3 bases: TGCAGCGTCGATAGCGGGAAAAACAATGAGCAGTACTTC. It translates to CSVDSGKNNEQYF.

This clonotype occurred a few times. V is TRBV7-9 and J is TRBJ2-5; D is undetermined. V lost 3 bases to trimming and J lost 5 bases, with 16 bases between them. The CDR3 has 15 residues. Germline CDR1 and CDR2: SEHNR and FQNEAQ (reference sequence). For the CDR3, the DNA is TGTGCCAGCAGCTTTAATCTTTTATATATGGAGACCCAGTACTTC. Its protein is CASSFNLLYMETQYF.

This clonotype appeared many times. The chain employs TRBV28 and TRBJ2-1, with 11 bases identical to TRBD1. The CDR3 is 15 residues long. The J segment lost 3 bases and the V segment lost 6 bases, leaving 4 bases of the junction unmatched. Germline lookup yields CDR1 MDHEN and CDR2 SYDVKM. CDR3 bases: TGTGCCAGCAGCTGGGACAGGGGGTTCTACAATGAGCAGTTCTTC. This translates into CASSWDRGFYNEQFF.

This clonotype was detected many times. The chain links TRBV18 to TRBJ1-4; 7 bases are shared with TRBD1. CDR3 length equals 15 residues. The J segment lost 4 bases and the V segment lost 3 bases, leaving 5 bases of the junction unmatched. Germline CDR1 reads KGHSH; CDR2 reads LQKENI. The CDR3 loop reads CASSPSGTVNEKLFF. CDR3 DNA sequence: TGTGCCAGCTCACCTTCCGGGACAGTTAATGAAAAACTGTTTTTT.

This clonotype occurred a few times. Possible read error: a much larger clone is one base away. The CDR3 bases are TGTGCCAGCAGCATAGTCCCCGGGGAGCCGTTTTTT. Translation: CASSIVPGEPFF. The chain recombines TRBV6-2 or TRBV6-3 with TRBJ2-2, with D possibly matching TRBD2 (5 bases). The CDR3 has 12 residues. Germline V gene lookup returns CDR1 MNHEY and CDR2 SVGEGT.

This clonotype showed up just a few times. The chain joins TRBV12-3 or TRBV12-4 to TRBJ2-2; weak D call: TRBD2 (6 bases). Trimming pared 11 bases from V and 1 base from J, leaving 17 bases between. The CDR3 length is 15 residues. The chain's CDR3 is CAFPLGGENTGELFF. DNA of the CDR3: TGTGCCTTTCCCCTGGGCGGGGAGAACACCGGGGAGCTGTTTTTT.

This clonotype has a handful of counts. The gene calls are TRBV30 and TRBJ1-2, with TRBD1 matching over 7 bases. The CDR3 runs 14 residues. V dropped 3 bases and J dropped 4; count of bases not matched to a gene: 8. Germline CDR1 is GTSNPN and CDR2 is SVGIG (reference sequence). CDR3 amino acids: CAWRARDRTYGYTF. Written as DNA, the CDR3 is TGTGCCTGGAGAGCCCGGGACAGAACCTATGGCTACACCTTC.

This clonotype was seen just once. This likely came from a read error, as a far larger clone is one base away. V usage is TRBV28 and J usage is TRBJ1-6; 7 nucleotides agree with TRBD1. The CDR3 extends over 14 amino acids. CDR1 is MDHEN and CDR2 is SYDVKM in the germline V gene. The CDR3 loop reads CASNWNRGRTEVFF. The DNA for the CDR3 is TGTGCCAGCAACTGGAACAGGGGAAGGACTGAAGTTTTCTTT. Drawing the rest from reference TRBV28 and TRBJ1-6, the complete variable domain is DVKVTQSSRYLVKRTGEKVFLECVQDMDHENMFWYRQDPGLGLRLIYFSYDVKMKEKGDIPEGYSVSREKKERFSLILESASTNQTSMYLCASNWNRGRTEVFFGNGTRLTVT.

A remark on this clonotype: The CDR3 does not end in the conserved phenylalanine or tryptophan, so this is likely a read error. CDR3 protein: CASSGGQVGGYEQYL. In nucleotides, the CDR3 is TGTGCCAGCAGTGGAGGACAGGTCGGGGGATACGAGCAGTACCTC. The chain recombines TRBV2 with TRBJ2-7; D possibly corresponds to TRBD1 (7 bases). The CDR3 runs 15 residues. Germline V CDR1 and CDR2: SNHLY, FYNNEI. V gave up 4 bases and J gave up 4 bases, with 17 bases separating them.

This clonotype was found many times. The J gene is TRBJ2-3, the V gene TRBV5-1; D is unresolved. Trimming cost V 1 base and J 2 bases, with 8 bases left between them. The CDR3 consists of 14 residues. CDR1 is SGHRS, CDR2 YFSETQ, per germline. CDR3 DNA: TGCGCCAGCAGCTTGAGTAGAAACACAGATACGCAGTATTTT. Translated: CASSLSRNTDTQYF. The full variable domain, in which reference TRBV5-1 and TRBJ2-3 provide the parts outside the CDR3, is KAGVTQTPRYLIKTRGQQVTLSCSPISGHRSVSWYQQTPGQGLQFLFEYFSETQRNKGNFPGRFSGRQFSNSRSEMNVSTLELGDSALYLCASSLSRNTDTQYFGPGTRLTVL.

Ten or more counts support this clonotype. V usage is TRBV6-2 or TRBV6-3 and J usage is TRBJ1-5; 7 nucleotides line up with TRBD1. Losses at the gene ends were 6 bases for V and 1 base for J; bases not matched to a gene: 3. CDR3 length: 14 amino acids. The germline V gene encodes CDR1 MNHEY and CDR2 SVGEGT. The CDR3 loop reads CASSLDRSNQPQHF. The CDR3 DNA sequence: TGTGCCAGCAGCTTGGACAGGAGCAATCAGCCCCAGCATTTT.

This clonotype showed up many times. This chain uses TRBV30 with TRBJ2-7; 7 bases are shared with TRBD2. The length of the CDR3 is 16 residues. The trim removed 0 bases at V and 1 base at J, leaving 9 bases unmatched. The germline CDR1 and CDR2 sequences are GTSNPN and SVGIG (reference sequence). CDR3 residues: CAWSVRSGIKSYEQYF. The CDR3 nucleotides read TGTGCCTGGAGTGTACGGAGCGGGATAAAATCCTACGAGCAGTACTTC.

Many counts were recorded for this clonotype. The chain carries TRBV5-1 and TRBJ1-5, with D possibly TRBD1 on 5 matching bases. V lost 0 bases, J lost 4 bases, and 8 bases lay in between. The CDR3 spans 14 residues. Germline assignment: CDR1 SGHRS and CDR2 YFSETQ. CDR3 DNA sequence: TGCGCCAGCAGCTTGGACGGGGGAAATCAGCCCCAGCATTTT. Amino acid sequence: CASSLDGGNQPQHF.

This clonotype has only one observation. CDR3 bases: TGTGCCACCAGTGATACACTGACGCCAGGTTTAGCTTTCTTT. This encodes CATSDTLTPGLAFF. The chain has TRBV24-1 and TRBJ1-1; D not resolved. The V gene's germline CDR1 is KGHDR and CDR2 SFDVKD. The V gene lost 3 bases and the J gene lost 10 bases, with 17 bases spanning the gap. The CDR3 totals 14 residues.

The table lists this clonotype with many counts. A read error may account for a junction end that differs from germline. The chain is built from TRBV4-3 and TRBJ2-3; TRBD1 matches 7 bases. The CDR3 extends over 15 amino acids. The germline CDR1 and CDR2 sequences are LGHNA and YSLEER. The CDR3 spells CASSSRQGATDTQYF. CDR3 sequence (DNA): TGTGCCAGCAGCTCGCGACAGGGAGCAACAGATACGCAGTATTTT.

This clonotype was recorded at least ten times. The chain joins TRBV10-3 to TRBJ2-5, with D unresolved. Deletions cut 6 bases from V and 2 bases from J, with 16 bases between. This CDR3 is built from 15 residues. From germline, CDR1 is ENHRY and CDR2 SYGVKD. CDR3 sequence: CAIRDPGRRQETQYF. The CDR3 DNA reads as TGTGCCATCAGGGACCCCGGACGGAGACAAGAGACCCAGTACTTC.

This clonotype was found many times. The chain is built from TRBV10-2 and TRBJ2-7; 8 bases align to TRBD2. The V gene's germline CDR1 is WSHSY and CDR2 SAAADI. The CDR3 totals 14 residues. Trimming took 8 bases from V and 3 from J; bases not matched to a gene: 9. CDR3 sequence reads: CASSTSGTDYEQYF. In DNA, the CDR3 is TGCGCCAGCTCCACTAGCGGAACAGACTACGAGCAGTACTTC.

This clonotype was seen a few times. The CDR3, as DNA: TGTGCCAGCACTCCTCGACAGGGGGCTGTCGAGACCCAGTACTTC. This sequence encodes CASTPRQGAVETQYF. The chain couples TRBV6-2 or TRBV6-3 to TRBJ2-5, with TRBD1 identical over 10 bases. Germline V lookup: CDR1 MNHEY, CDR2 SVGEGT. After removal of 7 bases from V and 5 bases from J, the junction contained 10 bases not matched to a gene. This CDR3 is built from 15 residues.

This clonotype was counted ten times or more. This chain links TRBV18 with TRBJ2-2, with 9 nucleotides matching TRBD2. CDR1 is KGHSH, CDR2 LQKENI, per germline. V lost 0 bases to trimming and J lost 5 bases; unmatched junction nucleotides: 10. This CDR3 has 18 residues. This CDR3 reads CASSPPSLRLAGTGELFF. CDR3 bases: TGTGCCAGCTCACCACCCTCTTTACGGCTAGCGGGAACCGGGGAGCTGTTTTTT.

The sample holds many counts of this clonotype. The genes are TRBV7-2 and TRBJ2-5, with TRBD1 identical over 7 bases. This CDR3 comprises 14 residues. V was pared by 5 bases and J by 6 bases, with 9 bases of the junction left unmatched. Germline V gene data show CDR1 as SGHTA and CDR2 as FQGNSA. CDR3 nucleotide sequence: TGTGCCAGCAGCGCCACGACAGGGTGGCAGACCCAGTACTTC. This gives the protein CASSATTGWQTQYF. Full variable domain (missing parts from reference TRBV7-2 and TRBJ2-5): GAGVSQSPSNKVTEKGKDVELRCDPISGHTALYWYRQSLGQGLEFLIYFQGNSAPDKSGLPSDRFSAERTGGSVSTLTIQRTQQEDSAVYLCASSATTGWQTQYFGPGTRLLVL.

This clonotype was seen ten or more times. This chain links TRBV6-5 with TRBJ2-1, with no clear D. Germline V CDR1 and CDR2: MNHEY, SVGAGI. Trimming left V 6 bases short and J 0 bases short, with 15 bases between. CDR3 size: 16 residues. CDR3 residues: CASSLPGPVSYNEQFF. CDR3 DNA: TGTGCCAGCAGCCTACCCGGGCCAGTCTCCTACAATGAGCAGTTCTTC.

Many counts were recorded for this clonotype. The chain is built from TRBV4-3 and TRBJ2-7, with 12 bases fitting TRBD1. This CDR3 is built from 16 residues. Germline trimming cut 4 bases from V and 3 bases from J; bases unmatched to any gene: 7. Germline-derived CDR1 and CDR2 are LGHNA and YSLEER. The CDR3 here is CASSRLGQGAIYEQYF. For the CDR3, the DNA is TGCGCCAGCAGCCGCCTGGGACAGGGGGCAATCTACGAGCAGTACTTC.

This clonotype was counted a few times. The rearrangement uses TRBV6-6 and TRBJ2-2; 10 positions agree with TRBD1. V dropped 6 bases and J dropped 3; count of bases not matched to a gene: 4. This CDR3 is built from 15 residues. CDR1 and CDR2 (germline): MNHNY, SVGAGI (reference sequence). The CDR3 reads CASRRTGGDTGELFF. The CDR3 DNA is TGTGCCAGCAGGCGGACAGGGGGGGACACCGGGGAGCTGTTTTTT.

CDR3 DNA sequence: TGCAGCGTTGTAGGGGAGGGGGGGAACACAGATACGCAGTATTTT. Translated: CSVVGEGGNTDTQYF. The V call is TRBV29-1, the J call TRBJ2-3, with D perhaps TRBD2 (7 bases). Germline V lookup: CDR1 SQVTM, CDR2 ANQGSEA. This CDR3 has 15 amino acids. V lost 4 bases, J lost 2 bases, and 16 bases lay in between.

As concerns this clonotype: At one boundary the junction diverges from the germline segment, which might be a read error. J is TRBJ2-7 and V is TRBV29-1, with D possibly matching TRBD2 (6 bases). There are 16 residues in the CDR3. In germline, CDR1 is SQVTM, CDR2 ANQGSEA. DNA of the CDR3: TGCAGCGCTGAAGATCAAGGCCGCCACGGGGGCTACGAGCAGTACTTC. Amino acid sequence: CSAEDQGRHGGYEQYF.

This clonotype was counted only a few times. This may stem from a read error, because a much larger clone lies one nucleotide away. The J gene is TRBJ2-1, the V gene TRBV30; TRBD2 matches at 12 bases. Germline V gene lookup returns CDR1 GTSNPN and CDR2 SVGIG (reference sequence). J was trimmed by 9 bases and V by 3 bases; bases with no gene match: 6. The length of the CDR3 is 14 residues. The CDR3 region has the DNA TGTGCCTGGAGCCTAGCGGGAGGGCTTGGTGAGCAGTTCTTC. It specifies CAWSLAGGLGEQFF.

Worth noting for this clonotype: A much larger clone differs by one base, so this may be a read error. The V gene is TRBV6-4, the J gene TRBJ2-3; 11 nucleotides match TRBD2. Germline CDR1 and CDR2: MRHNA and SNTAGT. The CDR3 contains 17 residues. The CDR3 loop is CVSSDRTSGPSTDTQYF. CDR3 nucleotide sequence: TGTGTCAGCAGTGACAGGACTAGCGGGCCTAGCACAGATACGCAGTATTTT.

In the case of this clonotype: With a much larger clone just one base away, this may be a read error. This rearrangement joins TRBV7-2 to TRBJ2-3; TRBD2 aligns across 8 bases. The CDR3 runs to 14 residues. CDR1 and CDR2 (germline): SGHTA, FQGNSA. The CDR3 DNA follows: TGTGCTAGCAGCTCCGGGACTAGTTTGAATACGCAGTATTTT. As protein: CASSSGTSLNTQYF.